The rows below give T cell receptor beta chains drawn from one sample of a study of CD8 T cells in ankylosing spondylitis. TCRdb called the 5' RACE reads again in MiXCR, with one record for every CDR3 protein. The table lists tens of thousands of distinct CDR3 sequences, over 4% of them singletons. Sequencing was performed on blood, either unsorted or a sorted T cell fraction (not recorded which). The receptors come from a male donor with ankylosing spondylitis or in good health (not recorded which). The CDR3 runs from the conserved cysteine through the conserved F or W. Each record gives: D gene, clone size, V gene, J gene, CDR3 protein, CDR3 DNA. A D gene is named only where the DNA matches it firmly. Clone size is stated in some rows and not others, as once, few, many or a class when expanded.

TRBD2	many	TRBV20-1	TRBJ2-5	CCAPLAGGANQETQYF	TGCTGTGCTCCCCTAGCGGGGGGAGCTAACCAAGAGACCCAGTACTTC
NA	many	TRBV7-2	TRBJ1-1	CASSLGVGGNTEAFF	TGTGCCAGCAGCTTAGGAGTGGGTGGAAACACTGAAGCTTTCTTT
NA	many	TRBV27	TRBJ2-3	CASSFVRTSTDTQYF	TGTGCCAGCAGTTTCGTGAGGACTAGCACAGATACGCAGTATTTT
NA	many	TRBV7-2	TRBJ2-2	CASSFTRSTGELFF	TGTGCCAGCAGCTTCACCAGGAGCACCGGGGAGCTGTTTTTT
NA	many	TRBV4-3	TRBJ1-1	CASSPGAGSTEAFF	TGCGCCAGCAGCCCCGGGGCAGGGAGCACTGAAGCTTTCTTT
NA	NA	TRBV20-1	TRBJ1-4	CSARSRRATNEKLFF	TGCAGTGCTAGATCCCGTCGAGCAACTAATGAAAAACTGTTTTTT
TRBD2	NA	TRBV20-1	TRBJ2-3	CSASGLYSDTQYF	TGCAGTGCTTCGGGACTATACTCAGATACGCAGTATTTT
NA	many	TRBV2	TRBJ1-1	CASKSDGPSEAFF	TGTGCCAGCAAGTCCGACGGGCCTTCGGAAGCTTTCTTT
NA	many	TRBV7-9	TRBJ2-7	CASSINYEQYF	TGTGCCAGCAGCATCAACTACGAGCAGTACTTC
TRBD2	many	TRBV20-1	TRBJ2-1	CSARPSGSYNEQFF	TGCAGTGCTAGACCTAGCGGGTCCTACAATGAGCAGTTCTTC
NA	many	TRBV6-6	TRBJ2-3	CASSGGKGTSVTDTQYF	TGTGCCAGCAGTGGGGGAAAGGGAACATCAGTCACAGATACGCAGTATTTT
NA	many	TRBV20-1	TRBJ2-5	CSAREAAPQETQYF	TGCAGTGCTAGAGAGGCGGCCCCCCAAGAGACCCAGTACTTC
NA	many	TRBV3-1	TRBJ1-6	CASSPGTQGNSPLHF	TGTGCCAGCAGCCCCGGTACGCAGGGTAATTCACCCCTCCACTTT
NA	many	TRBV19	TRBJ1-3	CASSPRLEYSGNTIYF	TGTGCCAGTAGTCCCCGTTTGGAATACTCTGGAAACACCATATATTTT
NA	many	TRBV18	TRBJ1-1	CASSPGSGTGMNTEAFF	TGTGCCAGCTCACCAGGGTCAGGGACCGGTATGAACACTGAAGCTTTCTTT
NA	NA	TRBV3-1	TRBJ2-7	CATCQDASSWDEQYF	TGTGCCACCTGCCAAGACGCCAGCTCGTGGGACGAGCAGTACTTC
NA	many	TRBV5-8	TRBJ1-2	CASSPGTGNYGYTF	TGTGCCAGCAGCCCAGGGACGGGGAACTATGGCTACACCTTC
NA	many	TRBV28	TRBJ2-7	CASSFSGYHEQYF	TGTGCCAGCAGTTTTTCAGGGTACCACGAGCAGTACTTC
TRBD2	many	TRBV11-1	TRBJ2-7	CASSIASGGARQYF	TGTGCCAGCAGCATCGCTAGCGGGGGGGCTCGGCAGTACTTC
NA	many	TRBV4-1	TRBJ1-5	CASSQLPDQSLAQHF	TGCGCCAGCAGCCAATTACCCGATCAATCATTGGCCCAGCATTTT
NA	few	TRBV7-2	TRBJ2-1	CASSLQGRVRNEQFF	TGTGCCAGCAGCTTACAGGGGAGAGTTAGGAATGAGCAGTTCTTC
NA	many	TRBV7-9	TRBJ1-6	CASSLVAGEGSPLHF	TGTGCCAGCAGCTTAGTGGCCGGGGAAGGCTCACCCCTCCACTTT
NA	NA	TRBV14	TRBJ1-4	CASSQGGEKLFF	TGTGCCAGCAGCCAAGGGGGCGAAAAACTGTTTTTT
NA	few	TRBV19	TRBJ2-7	CASSTRGRTKGNEQYF	TGTGCCAGTAGTACCCGGGGCAGAACAAAGGGTAACGAGCAGTACTTC
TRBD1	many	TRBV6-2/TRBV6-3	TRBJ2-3	CASSTDRDSPGHTDTQYF	TGTGCCAGCAGCACGGACAGGGATAGCCCGGGGCACACAGATACGCAGTATTTT
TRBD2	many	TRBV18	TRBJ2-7	CASSLGGDSYEQYF	TGTGCCAGCTCGCTCGGGGGGGACTCCTACGAGCAGTACTTC
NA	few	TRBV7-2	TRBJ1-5	CASSSDSREPQHF	TGTGCCAGCAGCTCAGACAGTCGCGAGCCCCAGCATTTT
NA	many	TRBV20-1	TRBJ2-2	CSARGDSPNTGELFF	TGCAGTGCTAGGGGGGACTCGCCGAACACCGGGGAGCTGTTTTTT
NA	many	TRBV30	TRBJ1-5	CAWSVGNQPQHF	TGTGCCTGGAGTGTGGGAAATCAGCCCCAGCATTTT
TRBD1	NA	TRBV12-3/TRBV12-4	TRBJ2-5	CASSATGDGTQYF	TGTGCCAGCAGCGCTACAGGGGACGGGACCCAGTACTTC
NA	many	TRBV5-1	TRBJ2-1	CASSLDRASPQFF	TGCGCCAGCAGCTTGGACAGGGCCAGTCCTCAGTTCTTC
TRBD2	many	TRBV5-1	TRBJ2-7	CASSFIAGKSGEQYF	TGCGCCAGCAGCTTTATAGCGGGGAAGTCTGGGGAGCAGTACTTC
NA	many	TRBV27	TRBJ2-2	CASSFPMGELFF	TGTGCCAGCAGCTTCCCCATGGGGGAGCTGTTTTTT
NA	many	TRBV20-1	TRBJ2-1	CSATLQGFSYNEQFF	TGCAGTGCTACACTTCAGGGGTTCTCCTACAATGAGCAGTTCTTC
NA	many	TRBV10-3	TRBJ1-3	CAISESTAIYF	TGTGCCATCAGTGAGTCCACGGCCATATATTTT
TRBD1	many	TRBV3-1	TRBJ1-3	CASSPRGQGSSGNTIYF	TGTGCCAGCAGCCCTCGAGGACAGGGGAGCTCTGGAAACACCATATATTTT
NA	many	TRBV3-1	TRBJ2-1	CASSQPERSYNEQFF	TGTGCCAGCAGCCAACCTGAGCGCTCCTACAATGAGCAGTTCTTC
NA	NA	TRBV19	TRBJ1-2	CTSREQGTANYGYTF	TGTACCAGTAGAGAGCAGGGTACGGCTAACTATGGCTACACCTTC
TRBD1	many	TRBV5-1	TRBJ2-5	CASSAWTGGQETQYF	TGCGCCAGCAGCGCGTGGACAGGGGGGCAAGAGACCCAGTACTTC
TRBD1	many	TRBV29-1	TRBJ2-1	CSVQQGGRDSYNEQFF	TGCAGCGTCCAACAGGGGGGCAGGGATTCCTACAATGAGCAGTTCTTC
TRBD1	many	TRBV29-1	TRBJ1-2	CSVGAGQDYGYTF	TGCAGCGTGGGAGCCGGACAGGACTATGGCTACACCTTC
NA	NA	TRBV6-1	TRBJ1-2	CASRPPSNYGYTF	TGTGCCAGCAGGCCCCCATCGAACTATGGCTACACCTTC
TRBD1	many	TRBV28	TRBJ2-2	CASSPGTGDTGELFF	TGTGCCAGCAGTCCCGGGACAGGGGACACCGGGGAGCTGTTTTTT
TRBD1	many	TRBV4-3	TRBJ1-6	CASSPQGGMDHSPLHF	TGCGCCAGCAGCCCCCAGGGGGGGATGGACCATTCACCCCTCCACTTT
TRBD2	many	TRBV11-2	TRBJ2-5	CASSRGEKETQYF	TGTGCCAGCAGCCGGGGGGAGAAGGAGACCCAGTACTTC
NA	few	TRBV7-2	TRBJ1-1	CASSFPQYTEAFF	TGTGCCAGCAGCTTTCCGCAATACACTGAAGCTTTCTTT
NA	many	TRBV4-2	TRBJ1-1	CASSRGDFTNTEAFF	TGTGCCAGCAGCCGCGGAGATTTCACGAACACTGAAGCTTTCTTT